This T cell receptor beta chain was documented in a study of blood T cell repertoires in COVID-19. Overall study: Specimens from acute and convalescent COVID-19 originated in the United States, Italy and Spain. The cDNA or gDNA used as material had been derived from T cells, B-cell-depleted T cells, or PBMCs.

V was cut by 2 bases and J by 0 bases, with 8 bases left in between. The CDR3 has 14 residues. CDR1 is GTSNPN and CDR2 is SVGIG in the germline V gene (reference sequence). This clone was detected only a few times. In the original analysis: Nucleated cell number was recorded as an estimate derived from reference gene primer amplification. Assay: immunoSEQ multiplex PCR; the TCRdb copy retains only in-frame clones and omits some. V and J calls and clone size are those listed in that table; D and trimming were worked out from the DNA. In the table there are about 170,000 clones, about 80% of which are singletons.

The sequence was collected from a man aged 65-85 years with active or convalescent COVID-19. This chain connects TRBV30 to TRBJ2-1, with a tentative D call TRBD1 (6 bases). Sequencing was performed on peripheral blood. CDR3 nucleotide sequence: TGTGCCTGGAGTAGGGGGAGCTCCTACAATGAGCAGTTCTTC. Translated, it gives CAWSRGSSYNEQFF.